This entry concerns a single T cell receptor (beta chain). Using immunoSEQ multiplex PCR, the repertoire was profiled, and TCRdb retains in-frame clones only, with some absent. The repertoire has tens of thousands of clones, 88% of them found once; the top ten carry around 22%. Germline V lookup: CDR1 MNHEY, CDR2 SVGAGI. Trimming cost V 7 bases and J 2 bases, with 9 bases left between them. The CDR3 loop spans 13 amino acids. The data are from a study of blood T cell repertoires in COVID-19. Material: peripheral blood. The TCR sequence derives from a man between 70 and 80 years old in a cohort sampled during active COVID-19. V usage is TRBV6-5 and J usage is TRBJ2-1; D is unresolved. The CDR3 here is CASMSLAYNEQFF. As DNA, the CDR3 is TGTGCCAGCATGTCTCTAGCCTACAATGAGCAGTTCTTC.